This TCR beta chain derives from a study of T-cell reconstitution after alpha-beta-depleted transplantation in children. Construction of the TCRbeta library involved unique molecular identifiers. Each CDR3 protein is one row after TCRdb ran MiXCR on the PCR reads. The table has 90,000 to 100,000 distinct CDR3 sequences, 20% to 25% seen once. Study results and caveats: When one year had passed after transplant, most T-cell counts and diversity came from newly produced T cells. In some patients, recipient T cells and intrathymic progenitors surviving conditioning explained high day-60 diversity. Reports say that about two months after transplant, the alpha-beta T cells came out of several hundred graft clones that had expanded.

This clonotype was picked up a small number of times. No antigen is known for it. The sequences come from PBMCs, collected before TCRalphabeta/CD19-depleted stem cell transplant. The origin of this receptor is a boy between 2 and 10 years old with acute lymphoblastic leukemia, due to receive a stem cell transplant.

The CDR3: CASSFERVRTQYF. The CDR3 region has the DNA TGTGCCAGCAGCTTTGAGAGGGTCCGAACCCAGTACTTC. The rearrangement uses TRBV11-2 and TRBJ2-5; D may be TRBD2 (5 bases). V lost 3 bases, J lost 8 bases, and 13 bases lay in between. The germline CDR1 and CDR2 sequences are SGHAT and FQNNGV. The CDR3 is made up of 13 amino acids.